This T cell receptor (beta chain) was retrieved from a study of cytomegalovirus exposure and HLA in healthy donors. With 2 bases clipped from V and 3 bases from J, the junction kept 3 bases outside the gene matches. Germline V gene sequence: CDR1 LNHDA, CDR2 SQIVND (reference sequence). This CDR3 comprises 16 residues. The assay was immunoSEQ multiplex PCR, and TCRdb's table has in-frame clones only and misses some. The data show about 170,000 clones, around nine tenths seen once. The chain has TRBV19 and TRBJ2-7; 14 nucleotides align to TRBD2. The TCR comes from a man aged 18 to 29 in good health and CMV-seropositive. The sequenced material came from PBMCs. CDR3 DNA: TGTGCCAGTAGTATATTAGGGACTAGCGGGAGCTACGAGCAGTACTTC. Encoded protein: CASSILGTSGSYEQYF.